Below are 4 T cell receptor beta chains sequenced from a single sample in a study of OX40 agonist ivuxolimab in advanced cancers. TCRdb's copy holds only in-frame clones and misses some; the assay was immunoSEQ multiplex PCR. This sample has tens of thousands of clones, with 88% found just once. This sample comprised CD4+ or CD8+ T cells sorted from blood, obtained in a trial of the OX40 agonist ivuxolimab. These receptors originate from an adult with an advanced solid tumor such as melanoma, head and neck, liver or kidney cancer.

J is TRBJ2-3 and V is TRBV30; no reliable D call. CDR3 length equals 16 residues. Deletions cut 0 bases from V and 2 bases from J, with 15 bases between. The germline CDR1 and CDR2 sequences are GTSNPN and SVGIG (reference sequence). This chain's CDR3 is CAWSVLTQLITDTQYF. The CDR3 DNA follows: TGTGCCTGGAGTGTTCTTACGCAGTTGATCACAGATACGCAGTATTTT.

The chain links TRBV28 to TRBJ2-6, with D possibly matching TRBD1 (5 bases). Germline V gene lookup returns CDR1 MDHEN and CDR2 SYDVKM. This CDR3 is 15 amino acids long. V lost 8 bases and J 1 base, leaving 12 bases between the germline ends. CDR3 DNA: TGTGCCAGCTGGCAGGGTGGGTCTGGGGCCAACGTCCTGACTTTC. It encodes CASWQGGSGANVLTF.

The chain has TRBV7-3 and TRBJ2-5; D gene unclear. Trimming left V 5 bases short and J 2 bases short, with 15 bases between. Germline CDR1 and CDR2: SGHTA and FQGTGA. The CDR3 length is 15 residues. This CDR3 is CASSRAGGPQETQYF. CDR3 sequence (DNA): TGTGCCAGCAGCCGGGCTGGCGGACCACAAGAGACCCAGTACTTC.

The chain is built from TRBV4-2 and TRBJ2-4; D gene unclear. The length of the CDR3 is 16 residues. V gave up 0 bases and J gave up 0 bases, with 9 bases separating them. Germline V gene lookup returns CDR1 LGHNA and CDR2 YNFKEQ. The CDR3 sequence is CASSQDVDLAKNIQYF. CDR3 DNA sequence: TGTGCCAGCAGCCAAGATGTCGACCTAGCCAAAAACATTCAGTACTTC.